The 31 T cell receptor beta chains presented below share a single source sample, sequenced in a study of tumor-infiltrating lymphocytes in primary liver carcinoma. Starting material of around 460 ng total RNA yielded TCR beta cDNA via a constant-region primer. Nested multiplex PCR, run for three rounds with slightly modified ARM-PCR, yielded TCR beta libraries. Two initial PCR rounds of around 10 cycles each paired TRBV1-TRBV30 forward primers with a C-beta reverse primer. TCRdb passed the multiplex PCR reads through MiXCR, listing each CDR3 protein once. The sample includes about 110,000 distinct CDR3 sequences, about 68% of them seen just once. Both RNA and DNA were isolated together from 20-30 mg of bulk tissue that had not been sorted. The specimen was liver tumor tissue from sampling region 1. Subset denoted: tumor region T1, superior pole. The receptor source for this set is an older woman with primary liver carcinoma and hepatitis B virus infection.

CDR3: CASSQVPTGFYGYTF. The DNA for the CDR3 is TGTGCCAGCAGCCAAGTCCCGACAGGGTTCTATGGCTACACCTTC. The chain uses TRBV4-2 and TRBJ1-2, with 7 bases aligning to TRBD1. The CDR3 loop spans 15 amino acids. The V gene's germline CDR1 is LGHNA and CDR2 YNFKEQ. The ends lost 1 base at V and 4 bases at J; junction bases unmatched: 6.

On this clonotype: It is likely a read error, because the conserved phenylalanine at the end of the CDR3 is missing. The chain combines TRBV11-3 with TRBJ2-7, with D possibly TRBD1 on 5 matching bases. This CDR3 is built from 14 residues. Germline V gives CDR1 SGHNT, CDR2 YENEEA. The CDR3 sequence: CASSLEQGTYEQYL. In nucleotides, the CDR3 is TGTGCTAGCAGCTTAGAGCAGGGCACCTACGAGCAGTACTTG.

The chain employs TRBV7-9 and TRBJ2-7; D gene unclear. The CDR3 has 16 residues. Trimming removed 0 bases from V and 0 bases from J, with 12 bases in between. Germline CDR1 and CDR2: SEHNR and FQNEAQ (reference sequence). The CDR3 sequence is CASSLAYDFYSYEQYF. CDR3 bases: TGTGCCAGCAGCTTAGCATATGACTTCTACTCCTACGAGCAGTACTTC.

On this clonotype: A much larger clone sits a single nucleotide away, making a read error possible. The chain has TRBV6-1 and TRBJ1-6; a possible D gene is TRBD1 (5 bases). CDR1 is MNHNS, CDR2 SASEGT, per germline. This CDR3 is built from 14 residues. The CDR3 DNA reads TGTGCCAGCATGCGGACGAACAGGAATTCATCCCTCCACTTT. Translation gives CASMRTNRNSSLHF.

About this clonotype: A much larger clone sits a single nucleotide away, making a read error possible. The chain combines TRBV6-6 with TRBJ1-5; 9 bases fit TRBD1. The CDR3 is made up of 17 amino acids. Germline V gene lookup returns CDR1 MNHNY and CDR2 SVGAGI (reference sequence). The CDR3 sequence: CDSHWTGDPGSNQPQHF. The CDR3, as DNA: TGTGACAGCCACTGGACAGGGGACCCAGGGAGCAATCAGCCCCAGCATTTT.

The sample holds a few counts of this clonotype. At one of its ends the junction is not consistent with the germline gene, which may arise from a read error. CDR3 DNA sequence: TGTGCTATCAGTGAGCGGGGAACTAATGAAAAACTGCTTTTT. Amino acid sequence: CAISERGTNEKLLF. The V call is TRBV10-3, the J call TRBJ1-4; no clear D gene. Germline CDR1 reads ENHRY; CDR2 reads SYGVKD. The CDR3 loop spans 14 amino acids.

This clonotype has just a few counts. The V and J genes are TRBV28 and TRBJ2-5, with TRBD1 matching over 10 bases. CDR3 length: 13 amino acids. Germline CDR1 is MDHEN and CDR2 is SYDVKM. J gave up 5 bases and V 5 bases, and 2 bases lay outside the gene matches. The CDR3 loop reads CASSRQGAETQYF. Here the CDR3 DNA reads TGTGCCAGCAGTAGACAGGGGGCGGAGACCCAGTACTTC. The full variable domain, completed using reference TRBV28 and TRBJ2-5, is DVKVTQSSRYLVKRTGEKVFLECVQDMDHENMFWYRQDPGLGLRLIYFSYDVKMKEKGDIPEGYSVSREKKERFSLILESASTNQTSMYLCASSRQGAETQYFGPGTRLLVL.

This clonotype showed up just a few times. A read error may account for a junction end that differs from germline. This chain uses TRBV10-3 with TRBJ2-7, with 9 nucleotides matching TRBD1. The CDR3 sequence is 13 residues long. Per the germline V gene, CDR1 is ENHRY and CDR2 is SYGVKD. For the CDR3, the DNA is TGTACCATCAGTGAACAGGGGGCCTACGAGCAGTATTTC. Protein: CTISEQGAYEQYF.

The chain carries TRBV11-3 and TRBJ2-1; possibly TRBD2 for D (5 bases). The V end lost 3 bases, the J end lost 5 bases, and 8 bases lay between the germline ends. Germline V lookup: CDR1 SGHNT, CDR2 YENEEA. This CDR3 is 13 amino acids long. The CDR3 protein is CASSFDYNNEQFF. The CDR3 DNA is TGTGCCAGCAGCTTTGACTACAACAATGAGCAGTTCTTC.

There are many counts of this clonotype. The chain has TRBV4-1 and TRBJ2-7; D unclear. Trimming pared 0 bases from V and 2 bases from J, leaving 11 bases between. Germline values: CDR1 MGHRA, CDR2 YSYEKL. This CDR3 contains 15 residues. CDR3 nucleotide sequence: TGCGCCAGCAGCCAAGAGAGGTGGGCCCCCTACGAGCAGTACTTC. Its translation: CASSQERWAPYEQYF.

This clonotype was seen a few times. The chain couples TRBV28 to TRBJ1-3; unclear D gene. Per the germline V gene, CDR1 is MDHEN and CDR2 is SYDVKM. The CDR3 contains 13 residues. Trimming took off 5 bases at V and 3 bases at J, with 8 bases between the two ends. The CDR3 is CASSMTFGNTIYF. The CDR3 DNA sequence: TGTGCCAGCAGTATGACATTTGGAAACACCATATATTTT.

As for this clonotype: A junction boundary mismatches the germline segment, possibly from a read error. The chain combines TRBV12-3 or TRBV12-4 with TRBJ2-3, with D perhaps matching TRBD1 (5 bases). The length of the CDR3 is 15 residues. The DNA of the CDR3 is TGTGCCAGCAGCCTAAGGGCAGGGAACACAGATACGGAGTATTTT. It codes for CASSLRAGNTDTEYF.

Concerning this clonotype itself: One end of the junction varies from germline; a read error may be responsible. The chain joins TRBV11-2 to TRBJ2-3, with 13 bases matching TRBD2. This CDR3 contains 19 residues. The germline CDR1 and CDR2 sequences are SGHAT and FQNNGV. The CDR3 bases are TGTGCCAGCACTCCCGGGACTAGCGGGAAGGCCCTTTTCACAGATACGCAATATTTT. Protein: CASTPGTSGKALFTDTQYF.

In the case of this clonotype: Possible read error: a much larger clone is one base away. V is TRBV6-5 and J is TRBJ2-1, with D possibly matching TRBD1 (5 bases). CDR1 is MNHEY and CDR2 is SVGAGI in the germline V gene. This CDR3 comprises 15 residues. CDR3 DNA sequence: TGTGCCAGCGGTTACTCGGCAGGGCCCAGCGATGAGCAGTTCTTC. Its protein is CASGYSAGPSDEQFF.

As concerns this clonotype: Germline and junction disagree at one end, which may indicate a read error. This rearrangement joins TRBV7-9 to TRBJ1-3, with D possibly matching TRBD1 (5 bases). This CDR3 contains 12 residues. Germline V gene sequence: CDR1 SEHNR, CDR2 FQNEAQ (reference sequence). CDR3 in DNA: TGTGCGGTGGGGCTCTCTGGAAACACCATGTATTTT. Translated: CAVGLSGNTMYF.

Turning to this clonotype: This may be a read error: a much more frequent sequence differs by one nucleotide. This chain links TRBV29-1 with TRBJ1-2, with D possibly being TRBD1 (6 bases). CDR1 SQVTM and CDR2 ANQGSEA come from the germline V gene. The CDR3 runs to 13 residues. CDR3 in DNA: TGCAGCGTTGCCTTGGACAGTCTCTATGGCTACCCCTTC. It translates to CSVALDSLYGYPF.

This clonotype was seen ten or more times. The chain carries TRBV11-2 and TRBJ1-1; D unresolved. Per the germline V gene, CDR1 is SGHAT and CDR2 is FQNNGV. V lost 6 bases and J lost 2, with 10 bases in between. This CDR3 has 13 amino acids. The CDR3 nucleotides are TGTGCCAGCAGTTTACAACGTAACACTGAAGCTTTCTTT. Translated: CASSLQRNTEAFF.

On this clonotype: Since a much larger clone is just one base distant, this may be a read error. This sequence joins TRBV6-2 or TRBV6-3 and TRBJ2-7; D unclear. CDR3 length: 14 amino acids. Germline assignment: CDR1 MNHEY and CDR2 SVGEGT. CDR3 DNA sequence: TGTGCCGGCAGTTACGGCACGGGCCCCTACGAGCAGTACTTC. This translates into CAGSYGTGPYEQYF.

This clonotype was counted a single time. This chain joins TRBV11-2 and TRBJ2-3; perhaps TRBD2 as D (7 bases). Germline V lookup: CDR1 SGHAT, CDR2 FQNNGV. The CDR3 totals 17 residues. V lost 10 bases and J lost 7, with 30 bases in between. The CDR3 here is CAKSLGGLTYTSYTQYF. The CDR3 DNA follows: TGTGCCAAGAGCTTAGGGGGACTAACGTACACGTCATATACGCAGTATTTT. Full variable domain (outside the CDR3, taken from reference TRBV11-2 and TRBJ2-3): EAGVAQSPRYKIIEKRQSVAFWCNPISGHATLYWYQQILGQGPKLLIQFQNNGVVDDSQLPKDRFSAERLKGVDSTLKIQPAKLEDSAVYLCAKSLGGLTYTSYTQYFGPGTRLTVL.

The rearrangement links TRBV4-1 to TRBJ2-3; 8 nucleotides align to TRBD1. V was pared by 0 bases and J by 0 bases, with 2 bases of the junction left unmatched. The CDR3 is 16 residues long. CDR1 is MGHRA, CDR2 YSYEKL, per germline. The CDR3 region has the DNA TGCGCCAGCAGCCAAGATTACAGGGGGAGCACAGATACGCAGTATTTT. It specifies CASSQDYRGSTDTQYF.

The chain joins TRBV7-8 to TRBJ1-6, with D possibly TRBD1 on 5 matching bases. The V gene's germline CDR1 is SGHVS and CDR2 FQNEAQ. Trimming stripped 3 bases from V and 5 bases from J, with 14 bases between. The length of the CDR3 is 16 residues. The CDR3 DNA reads as TGTGCCAGCAGCTTCAAGTCAGACAGTAATAATTCACCCCTCCACTTT. It translates to CASSFKSDSNNSPLHF.

The chain has TRBV12-3 or TRBV12-4 and TRBJ1-4, with no clear D. The CDR3 extends over 15 amino acids. The CDR3 region is CVRSLLRSTNEKLFF. The CDR3 region has the DNA TGTGTCAGAAGTTTATTAAGGTCGACTAATGAAAAACTGTTTTTT.

This clonotype was seen a handful of times. This CDR3 is CSVTEEATYDEQYF. In nucleotides, the CDR3 is TGCAGCGTGACAGAAGAAGCCACCTATGACGAGCAGTACTTC. V is TRBV29-1 and J is TRBJ2-7; possible D gene TRBD1, 5 bases. The length of the CDR3 is 14 residues. V shed 6 bases and J shed 5 bases, with 20 bases lying between them. In germline, CDR1 is SQVTM, CDR2 ANQGSEA.

With regard to this clonotype: Possible read error: a much larger clone is one base away. The J gene is TRBJ2-1, the V gene TRBV5-6; weak D call: TRBD2 (6 bases). CDR1 is SGHDT, CDR2 YYEEEE, per germline. The CDR3 has 15 amino acids. CDR3 residues: CVSSLAGRPYNEQFF. The CDR3 coding sequence is TGTGTCAGCAGCTTGGCCGGGAGACCCTACAATGAGCAGTTCTTC. Using reference TRBV5-6 and TRBJ2-1 for the parts outside the CDR3, the full variable domain is DAGVTQSPTHLIKTRGQQVTLRCSPKSGHDTVSWYQQALGQGPQFIFQYYEEEERQRGNFPDRFSGHQFPNYSSELNVNALLLGDSALYLCVSSLAGRPYNEQFFGPGTRLTVL.

Remarks on this clonotype: Relative to the germline gene, one junction end is altered; a read error may explain this. V and J are TRBV11-3 and TRBJ2-1; D may be TRBD1 or TRBD2 (5 bases each). The V gene's germline CDR1 is SGHNT and CDR2 YENEEA. The CDR3 length is 14 residues. CDR3 in amino acids: CAGSSTGPYKEQFF. CDR3 in DNA: TGTGCCGGCAGCTCCACGGGGCCCTACAAAGAGCAGTTCTTC.

As for this clonotype: This may be a read error, as it is one base from a much larger clone. The CDR3 sequence is CTSSPSYQPQHF. In nucleotides, the CDR3 is TGTACCAGCAGCCCTAGCTATCAGCCCCAGCATTTT. This rearrangement joins TRBV12-3 or TRBV12-4 to TRBJ1-5; D gene uncertain. The CDR3 has 12 amino acids.

Concerning this clonotype: Germline is not matched at one junction end, which may reflect a read error. The rearrangement joins TRBV11-2 to TRBJ1-6; D not certain. The germline V gene encodes CDR1 SGHAT and CDR2 FQNNGV. The CDR3 has 15 residues. CDR3 loop: CASSLAWALNSLLHF. The CDR3 DNA follows: TGTGCCAGCAGCTTAGCCTGGGCATTAAATTCACTCCTCCACTTT.

Only one count was recorded for this clonotype. One junction end does not reproduce the germline sequence, and a read error may be involved. V and J are TRBV29-1 and TRBJ2-3, with 8 bases fitting TRBD1. Germline V gives CDR1 SQVTM, CDR2 ANQGSEA. The CDR3 consists of 14 residues. The CDR3 DNA sequence: TGTAGCGTACACAGGGGGAGGAGCACAGATACGCTGTATTTT. Translating gives CSVHRGRSTDTLYF.

The chain employs TRBV18 and TRBJ2-3; D is undetermined. Trimming stripped 1 base from V and 2 bases from J, with 10 bases between. Germline V lookup: CDR1 KGHSH, CDR2 LQKENI. This CDR3 is 15 amino acids long. The CDR3 loop is CASSPQRTYTDTQYF. The CDR3 region has the DNA TGTGCCAGCTCACCACAAAGGACGTACACAGATACGCAGTATTTT.

The chain combines TRBV28 with TRBJ2-3; D uncertain. CDR3 length: 15 amino acids. Trimming cost V 7 bases and J 2 bases, with 16 bases left between them. Germline V lookup: CDR1 MDHEN, CDR2 SYDVKM. In DNA form, the CDR3 reads TGTGCCAGCACCCCAGGCCCGCAGCCCACAGATACGCAGTATTTT. Translating gives CASTPGPQPTDTQYF.

On this clonotype: Just one base apart from a much larger clone, this may be a read error. The chain recombines TRBV6-1 with TRBJ2-4, with TRBD1 identical over 9 bases. CDR3 length: 16 residues. In germline, CDR1 is MNHNS, CDR2 SASEGT. Here the CDR3 DNA reads TGTGCCCGCAGCAGGACAGGGGACGGGGCCTTCGACATTCAGTACTTC. Protein: CARSRTGDGAFDIQYF.